The 22 T cell receptor beta chains below were found in one sample sequenced in a study of blood T cell repertoires in COVID-19. Clones were sequenced by immunoSEQ multiplex PCR, and TCRdb holds only the in-frame ones, with some missing. The top ten hold 10% to 12% of the sample, which has 200,000 to 250,000 clones, nearly 90% seen once. The sample taken for sequencing was PBMCs or T cells enriched from blood (not recorded which). These receptors were taken from a man aged 25-45 years who had recovered from COVID-19.

This clone was seen a single time. This rearrangement joins TRBV9 to TRBJ2-3; 10 nucleotides line up with TRBD2. Germline V gives CDR1 SGDLS, CDR2 YYNGEE. The junction had 5 bases not matched to a gene; V was cut back by 3 bases and J by 4 bases. CDR3 length equals 15 residues. CDR3 bases: TGTGCCAGCAGCGCAGCGGGGGGGATAGCAGATACGCAGTATTTT. Translating it yields CASSAAGGIADTQYF.

This sequence joins TRBV28 and TRBJ2-7; a possible D gene is TRBD1 (5 bases). The germline V gene has CDR1 MDHEN and CDR2 SYDVKM. This CDR3 spans 13 amino acids. Trimming pared 5 bases from V and 2 bases from J, leaving 10 bases between. CDR3 sequence: CASSTDRTYEQYF. The CDR3 DNA follows: TGTGCCAGCAGTACCGACAGAACCTACGAGCAGTACTTC.

Points on this clone: The sample has other DNA sequences that encode this CDR3 too. This sequence joins TRBV18 and TRBJ1-1, with D tentatively TRBD1 (5 bases). CDR1 and CDR2 (germline): KGHSH, LQKENI. Trimming shortened V by 2 bases and J by 1 base, and 5 bases separated the two germline ends. The CDR3 sequence is 13 residues long. The CDR3 spells CASSPGQNTEAFF. For the CDR3, the DNA is TGTGCCAGCTCACCAGGACAGAACACTGAAGCTTTCTTT.

This rearrangement joins TRBV5-4 to TRBJ2-2; the match to TRBD2 covers 12 bases. V was pared by 4 bases and J by 5 bases, with 9 bases of the junction left unmatched. The germline CDR1 and CDR2 sequences are SGHNT and YYREEE (reference sequence). The CDR3 has 17 amino acids. The CDR3 DNA is TGTGCCAGCAGCCCACCGGCTAGCGGGGGGGGTACCGGGGAGCTGTTTTTT. Its translation: CASSPPASGGGTGELFF.

The chain links TRBV11-2 to TRBJ2-7, with TRBD1 identical over 10 bases. Germline-derived CDR1 and CDR2 are SGHAT and FQNNGV. This CDR3 has 14 residues. The V segment lost 5 bases and the J segment 2 bases; nucleotides outside the gene matches: 3. The CDR3 protein is CASSQGQGPYEQYF. In DNA, the CDR3 is TGTGCCAGCAGCCAGGGACAGGGGCCCTACGAGCAGTACTTC.

A single count supports this clone. An end of the junction does not agree with germline; a read error may underlie this. The V call is TRBV19, the J call TRBJ1-5; D is undetermined. The CDR3 spans 18 residues. CDR1 LNHDA and CDR2 SQIVND come from the germline V gene (reference sequence). CDR3 bases: TGTGCCAGTAGTATAGTTAGCGGTTTAGGAGGTAGCTATCAGCCCCAGCATTTT. As protein: CASSIVSGLGGSYQPQHF.

V gene TRBV7-6 combines with J gene TRBJ2-2, with 8 bases identical to TRBD1. Trimming took 5 bases from V and 1 from J; bases not matched to a gene: 6. Per the germline V gene, CDR1 is SGHVS and CDR2 is FNYEAQ. The CDR3 is made up of 16 amino acids. CDR3 loop: CASSDAGTGNTGELFF. In DNA form, the CDR3 reads TGTGCCAGCAGCGATGCCGGGACAGGGAACACCGGGGAGCTGTTTTTT.

The chain couples TRBV20-1 to TRBJ2-7; D is ambiguous. V was cut by 2 bases and J by 3 bases, with 5 bases left in between. CDR3 size: 11 residues. In germline, CDR1 is DFQATT, CDR2 SNEGSKA (reference sequence). CDR3 region: CSARTGYEQYF. The CDR3 nucleotides read TGCAGTGCTAGAACCGGCTACGAGCAGTACTTC.

CDR3 amino acids: CASSLAQETPLHF. The CDR3 DNA reads as TGTGCCAGCAGCTTAGCGCAGGAAACACCCCTCCACTTT. The V and J genes are TRBV7-2 and TRBJ1-6; unclear D gene. The V gene's germline CDR1 is SGHTA and CDR2 FQGNSA. The CDR3 consists of 13 residues. With 0 bases removed from V and 11 bases from J, the gap between germline ends came to 8 bases.

The rearrangement links TRBV5-1 to TRBJ1-1; TRBD1 matches at 10 bases. The CDR3 sequence is 13 residues long. J gave up 8 bases and V 0 bases, and 1 base lay outside the gene matches. Germline values: CDR1 SGHRS, CDR2 YFSETQ. The CDR3 loop is CASSLGTGGEAFF. CDR3 in DNA: TGCGCCAGCAGCTTGGGGACAGGGGGAGAAGCTTTCTTT.

The chain has TRBV24-1 and TRBJ2-3; D call uncertain. Trimming removed 4 bases from V and 4 bases from J, with 20 bases in between. The CDR3 extends over 17 amino acids. CDR1 and CDR2 from the germline V gene are KGHDR and SFDVKD. As DNA, the CDR3 is TGTGCCACCAGTGACCGTCGATCCGGAGTGGTGGCAGATACGCAGTATTTT. The encoded protein is CATSDRRSGVVADTQYF.

The chain couples TRBV7-9 to TRBJ2-2; perhaps TRBD2 as D (7 bases). CDR1 SEHNR and CDR2 FQNEAQ come from the germline V gene (reference sequence). This CDR3 spans 16 amino acids. Trimming pared 5 bases from V and 4 bases from J, leaving 17 bases between. The CDR3, as DNA: TGTGCCAGCAGCCCGAGGGGGGGCATCGGCACCGGGGAGCTGTTTTTT. It specifies CASSPRGGIGTGELFF.

Concerning this clone itself: The sample contains more than one DNA sequence encoding this CDR3. The J gene is TRBJ1-2, the V gene TRBV6-5, with 11 bases aligning to TRBD1. This CDR3 has 16 residues. Germline V lookup: CDR1 MNHEY, CDR2 SVGAGI. V trimming: 2 bases; J trimming: 5 bases; junction bases outside the gene matches: 7. CDR3 coding DNA: TGTGCCAGCAGTTACCGCAGGACAGGGGGCGGGTATGGCTACACCTTC. It translates to CASSYRRTGGGYGYTF.

The chain recombines TRBV21-1 with TRBJ1-4; the tabulated D call, TRBD1, remains unverified against the DNA. TRBV21-1 is noted as a pseudogene. The CDR3 sequence is 18 residues long. The CDR3 nucleotides read TGTGCCAGCAGCAAAACCCCGGAAAAAGACAGGGGCAATGAAAAACTGTTTTTT. This sequence encodes CASSKTPEKDRGNEKLFF.

As for this clone: This specimen includes other DNA sequences encoding the same CDR3. V and J are TRBV10-2 and TRBJ1-5; D is perhaps TRBD1 (6 bases). CDR1 is WSHSY and CDR2 is SAAADI in the germline V gene. The CDR3 spans 13 residues. Trimming cost V 4 bases and J 2 bases, with 6 bases left between them. The CDR3 here is CASSGTGNQPQHF. CDR3 in DNA: TGCGCCAGCAGTGGGACAGGCAATCAGCCCCAGCATTTT.

The chain recombines TRBV28 with TRBJ1-5; unclear D gene. CDR3 length: 14 amino acids. CDR1 and CDR2 from the germline V gene are MDHEN and SYDVKM. Between the trimmed V and J ends, which lost 7 bases and 2 bases, there was a span of 12 bases. The CDR3, as DNA: TGTGCCAGCATCCCCCTAATAGGCAATCAGCCCCAGCATTTT. Translated: CASIPLIGNQPQHF.

The chain recombines TRBV20-1 with TRBJ2-2, with 14 bases fitting TRBD2. CDR1 is DFQATT, CDR2 SNEGSKA, per germline (reference sequence). V was pared by 3 bases and J by 2 bases, with 5 bases of the junction left unmatched. The CDR3 is 17 amino acids. The CDR3 DNA is TGCAGTGCTAGTCGACTAGCGGGGGGGACAAACACCGGGGAGCTGTTTTTT. It encodes CSASRLAGGTNTGELFF.

The chain combines TRBV10-2 with TRBJ2-7; 9 bases line up with TRBD2. Germline-derived CDR1 and CDR2 are WSHSY and SAAADI. The CDR3 contains 13 residues. V lost 6 bases and J lost 5; bases outside the gene matches: 5. The CDR3 DNA reads as TGCGCCAGCAGGCGGGAGGGCTTAAACGAGCAGTACTTC. It codes for CASRREGLNEQYF.

The chain couples TRBV7-9 to TRBJ2-1, with D perhaps matching TRBD2 (6 bases). The V end lost 1 base, the J end lost 8 bases, and 21 bases lay between the germline ends. This CDR3 comprises 17 residues. Germline CDR1 reads SEHNR; CDR2 reads FQNEAQ (reference sequence). The CDR3 region is CASSLGRGGLRFYEQFF. The CDR3 DNA sequence: TGTGCCAGCAGCTTAGGTCGTGGAGGGTTGAGATTCTATGAGCAGTTCTTC.

This chain links TRBV4-3 with TRBJ1-5, with D possibly being TRBD1 (6 bases). Trimming stripped 1 base from V and 3 bases from J, with 10 bases between. The CDR3 contains 15 residues. CDR1 and CDR2 (germline): LGHNA, YSLEER. Written as DNA, the CDR3 is TGCGCCAGCAGCCAAGGCGGGGGGGCCAATCAGCCCCAGCATTTT. It yields the protein CASSQGGGANQPQHF.

The rearrangement uses TRBV2 and TRBJ2-5; 14 nucleotides agree with TRBD2. The J segment lost 1 base and the V segment lost 3 bases, leaving 7 bases of the junction unmatched. This CDR3 region has 18 residues. The germline V gene has CDR1 SNHLY and CDR2 FYNNEI. CDR3: CASSEGLAGVGGQETQYF. Here the CDR3 DNA reads TGTGCCAGCAGTGAGGGACTAGCGGGAGTGGGGGGCCAAGAGACCCAGTACTTC. Filled out from reference TRBV2 and TRBJ2-5, the complete variable domain reads EPEVTQTPSHQVTQMGQEVILRCVPISNHLYFYWYRQILGQKVEFLVSFYNNEISEKSEIFDDQFSVERPDGSNFTLKIRSTKLEDSAMYFCASSEGLAGVGGQETQYFGPGTRLLVL.

V and J are TRBV28 and TRBJ1-5; D possibly corresponds to TRBD1 (6 bases). V shed 8 bases and J shed 7 bases, with 18 bases lying between them. Germline CDR1 is MDHEN and CDR2 is SYDVKM. There are 14 residues in the CDR3. The DNA for the CDR3 is TGTGCCAGCGTGAGGACAGTAGGGAACCAGCCCCAGCATTTT. It specifies CASVRTVGNQPQHF.